The 3 T cell receptor beta chains given below trace back to one sample, sequenced in a study of T cell responses to AZD1222 COVID-19 vaccine. The data were produced by immunoSEQ multiplex PCR, yet TCRdb's version contains in-frame clones alone and is incomplete. This sample has 83,000 or so clones, with 91% found just once. Sequenced here: peripheral blood, sampled 28 days after the second AZD1222 dose. The receptors originated from an adult who received the AZD1222 COVID-19 vaccine.

The V gene is TRBV7-9, the J gene TRBJ2-3; D ambiguous. This CDR3 contains 16 residues. Trimming pared 2 bases from V and 3 bases from J, leaving 15 bases between. Germline assignment: CDR1 SEHNR and CDR2 FQNEAQ (reference sequence). The CDR3 coding sequence is TGTGCCAGCAGCTTACTCGCTAGTAGGGCAACAGATACGCAGTATTTT. Protein product: CASSLLASRATDTQYF.

V and J are TRBV9 and TRBJ2-1; 12 bases are a match to TRBD2. The ends lost 3 bases at V and 4 bases at J; junction bases unmatched: 5. Germline V CDR1 and CDR2: SGDLS, YYNGEE. CDR3 length: 16 amino acids. In DNA, the CDR3 is TGTGCCAGCAGCGCCAACGGACTAGCGGGATACAATGAGCAGTTCTTC. It yields the protein CASSANGLAGYNEQFF. The entire variable domain, with the rest obtained from reference TRBV9 and TRBJ2-1, is as follows: DSGVTQTPKHLITATGQRVTLRCSPRSGDLSVYWYQQSLDQGLQFLIQYYNGEERAKGNILERFSAQQFPDLHSELNLSSLELGDSALYFCASSANGLAGYNEQFFGPGTRLTVL.

The rearrangement uses TRBV7-2 and TRBJ2-3, with TRBD2 as a possible D gene (5 bases). The CDR3 spans 16 residues. Trimming removed 5 bases from V and 1 base from J, with 16 bases in between. Per the germline V gene, CDR1 is SGHTA and CDR2 is FQGNSA. The CDR3 DNA follows: TGTGCCAGCAGCCTGCCCGTTTGGGGAGGCACAGATACGCAGTATTTT. This translates into CASSLPVWGGTDTQYF.